This paragraph covers one T cell receptor beta chain sequence. What it recognizes is unknown. The CDR3 extends over 13 amino acids. The V gene lost 2 bases and the J gene lost 1 base, with 5 bases spanning the gap. Per germline, CDR1 SEHNR and CDR2 FQNEAQ (reference sequence). The data were obtained in a study of T cell responses to AZD1222 COVID-19 vaccine. Regarding the study as a whole: Most donors were white British and more were female, and clonal diversity was possibly underestimated. Seropositive status at baseline applied to only a handful of AZD1222 recipients.

Assay used: immunoSEQ multiplex PCR; TCRdb lists only in-frame clones, some missing. Of 200,000 to 250,000 clones in the sample, just over 90% were seen once. The chain couples TRBV7-9 to TRBJ1-1; D is uncertain. The sequences come from peripheral blood, collected on day 0 of MenACWY control vaccination. The sequence was collected from an adult in good health. The CDR3 DNA reads TGTGCCAGCAGCTTACGATGGAACACTGAAGCTTTCTTT. This translates into CASSLRWNTEAFF. Variable domain in full (rest from reference TRBV7-9 and TRBJ1-1): DTGVSQNPRHKITKRGQNVTFRCDPISEHNRLYWYRQTLGQGPEFLTYFQNEAQLEKSRLLSDRFSAERPKGSFSTLEIQRTEQGDSAMYLCASSLRWNTEAFFGQGTRLTVV.